The rows below give T cell receptor beta chains drawn from one sample of a study of T cell responses to AZD1222 COVID-19 vaccine. Profiling relied on immunoSEQ multiplex PCR, and the TCRdb table lists in-frame clones only, not all of them. The sample carries roughly 120,000 clones, around 90% recorded once. Sequencing used peripheral blood, obtained 28 days after the second dose of the MenACWY control vaccine. The origin of the receptors is an adult who received the MenACWY meningococcal vaccine as a control. Both conserved end residues are trimmed from each CDR3. Each record gives: V gene, J gene, CDR3 protein.

>TRBV4-1|TRBJ2-2
ASRTGVFANTGELF
>TRBV28|TRBJ2-1
ASSLGLADYNEQF
>TRBV6-1|TRBJ1-5
ASSEADRAYQPQH
>TRBV7-9|TRBJ2-5
ASTPAIAGVETQY
>TRBV2|TRBJ2-5
ASSGVAGGETQY
>TRBV28|TRBJ1-5
ASTGGQGLGPQH
>TRBV5-1|TRBJ2-5
ASSPAGPRAGETQY
>TRBV30|TRBJ2-1
AWSEDTSGPYNEQF
>TRBV7-9|TRBJ1-2
ASSLAGGQAEYGYT
>TRBV4-1|TRBJ2-3
ASSQSALAGGLLVDTQY